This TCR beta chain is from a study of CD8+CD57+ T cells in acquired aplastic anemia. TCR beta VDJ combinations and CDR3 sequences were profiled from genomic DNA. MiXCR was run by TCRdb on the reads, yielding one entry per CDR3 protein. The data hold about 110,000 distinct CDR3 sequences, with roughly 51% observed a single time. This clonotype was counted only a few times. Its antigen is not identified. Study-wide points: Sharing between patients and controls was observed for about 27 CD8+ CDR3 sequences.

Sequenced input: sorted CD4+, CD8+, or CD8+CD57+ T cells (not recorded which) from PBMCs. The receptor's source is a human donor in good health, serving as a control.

The CDR3: CASRFGTGYEQYF. In DNA, the CDR3 is TGTGCCAGCAGATTCGGGACAGGCTACGAGCAGTACTTC. This chain joins TRBV25-1 and TRBJ2-7; 8 bases are shared with TRBD1. This CDR3 is built from 13 residues. The V gene's germline CDR1 is MGHDK and CDR2 SYGVNS. V trimming: 6 bases; J trimming: 3 bases; junction bases outside the gene matches: 4.